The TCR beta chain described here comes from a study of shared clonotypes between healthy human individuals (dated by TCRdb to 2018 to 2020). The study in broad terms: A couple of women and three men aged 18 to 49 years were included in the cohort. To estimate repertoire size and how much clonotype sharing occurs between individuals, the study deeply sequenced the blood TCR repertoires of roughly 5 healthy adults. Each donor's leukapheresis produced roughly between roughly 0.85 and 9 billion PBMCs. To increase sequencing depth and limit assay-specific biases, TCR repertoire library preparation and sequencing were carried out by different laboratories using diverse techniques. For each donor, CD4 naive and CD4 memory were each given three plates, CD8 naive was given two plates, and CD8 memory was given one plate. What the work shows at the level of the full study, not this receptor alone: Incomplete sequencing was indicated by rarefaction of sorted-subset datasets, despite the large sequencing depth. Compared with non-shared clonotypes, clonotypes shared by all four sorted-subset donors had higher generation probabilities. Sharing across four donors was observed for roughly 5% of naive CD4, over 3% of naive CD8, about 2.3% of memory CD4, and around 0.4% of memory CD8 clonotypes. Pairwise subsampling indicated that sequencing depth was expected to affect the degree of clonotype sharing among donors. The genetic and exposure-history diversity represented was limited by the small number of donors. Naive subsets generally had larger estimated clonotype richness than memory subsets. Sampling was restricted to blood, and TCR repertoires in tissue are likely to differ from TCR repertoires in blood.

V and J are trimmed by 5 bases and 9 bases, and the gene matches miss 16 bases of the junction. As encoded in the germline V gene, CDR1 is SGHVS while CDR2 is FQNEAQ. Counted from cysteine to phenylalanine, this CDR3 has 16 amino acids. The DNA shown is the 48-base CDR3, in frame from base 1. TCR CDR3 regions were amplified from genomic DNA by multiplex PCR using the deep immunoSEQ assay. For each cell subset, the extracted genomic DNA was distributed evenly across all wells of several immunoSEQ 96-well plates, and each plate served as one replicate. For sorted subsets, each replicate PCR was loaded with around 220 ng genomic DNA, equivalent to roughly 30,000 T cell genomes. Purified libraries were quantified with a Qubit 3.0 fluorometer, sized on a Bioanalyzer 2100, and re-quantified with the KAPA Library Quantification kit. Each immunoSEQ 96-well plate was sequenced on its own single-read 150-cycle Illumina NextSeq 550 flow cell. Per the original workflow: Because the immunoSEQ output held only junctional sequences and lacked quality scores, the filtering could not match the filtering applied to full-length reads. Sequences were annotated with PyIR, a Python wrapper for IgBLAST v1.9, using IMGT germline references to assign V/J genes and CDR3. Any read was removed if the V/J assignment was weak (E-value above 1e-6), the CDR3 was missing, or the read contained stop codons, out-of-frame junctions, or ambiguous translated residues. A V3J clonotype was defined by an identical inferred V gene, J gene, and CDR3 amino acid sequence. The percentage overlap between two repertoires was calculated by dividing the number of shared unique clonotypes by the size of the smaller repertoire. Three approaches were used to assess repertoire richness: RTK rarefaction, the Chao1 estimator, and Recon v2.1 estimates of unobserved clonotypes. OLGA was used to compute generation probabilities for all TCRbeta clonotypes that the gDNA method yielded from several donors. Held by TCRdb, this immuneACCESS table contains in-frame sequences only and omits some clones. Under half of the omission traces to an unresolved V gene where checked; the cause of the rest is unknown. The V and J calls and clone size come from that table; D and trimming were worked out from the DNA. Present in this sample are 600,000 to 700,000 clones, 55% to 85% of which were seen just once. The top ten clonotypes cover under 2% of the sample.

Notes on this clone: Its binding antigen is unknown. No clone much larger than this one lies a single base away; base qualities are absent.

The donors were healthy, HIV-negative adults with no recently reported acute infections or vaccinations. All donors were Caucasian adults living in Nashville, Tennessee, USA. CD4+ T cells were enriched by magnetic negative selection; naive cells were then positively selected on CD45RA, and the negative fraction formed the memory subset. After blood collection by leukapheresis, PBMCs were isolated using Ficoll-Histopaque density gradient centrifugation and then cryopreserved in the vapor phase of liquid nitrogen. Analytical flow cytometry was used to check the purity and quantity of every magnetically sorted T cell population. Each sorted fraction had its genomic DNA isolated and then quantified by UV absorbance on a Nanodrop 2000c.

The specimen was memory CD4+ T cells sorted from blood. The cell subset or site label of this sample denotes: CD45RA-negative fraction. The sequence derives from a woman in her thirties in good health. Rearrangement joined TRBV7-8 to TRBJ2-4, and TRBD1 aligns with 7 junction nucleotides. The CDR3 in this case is CASSLEGQSPRAIQYF. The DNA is TGTGCCAGCAGCCTAGAGGGACAGAGTCCGCGGGCCATTCAGTACTTC.